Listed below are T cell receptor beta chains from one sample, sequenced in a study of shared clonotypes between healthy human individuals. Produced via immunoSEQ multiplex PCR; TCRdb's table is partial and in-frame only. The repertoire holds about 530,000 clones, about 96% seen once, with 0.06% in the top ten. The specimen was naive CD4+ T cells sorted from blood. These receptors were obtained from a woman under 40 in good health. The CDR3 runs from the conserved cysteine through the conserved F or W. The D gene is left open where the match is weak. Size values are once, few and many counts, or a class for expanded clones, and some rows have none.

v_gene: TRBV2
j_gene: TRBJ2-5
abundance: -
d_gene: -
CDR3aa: CASKFSGSETQYF

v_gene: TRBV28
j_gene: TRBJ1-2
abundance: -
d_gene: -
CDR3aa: CASSLDGLGGYTF

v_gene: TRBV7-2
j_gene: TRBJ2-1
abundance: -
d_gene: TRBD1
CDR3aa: CASSLQQGLENEQFF

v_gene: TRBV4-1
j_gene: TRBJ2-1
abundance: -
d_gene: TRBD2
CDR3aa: CASSQAFGGSSGNEQFF

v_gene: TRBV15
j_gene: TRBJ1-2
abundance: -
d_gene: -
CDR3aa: CATSRDWGAGGYTF

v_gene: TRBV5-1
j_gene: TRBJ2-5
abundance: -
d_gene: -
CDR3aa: CASSSNRIPGETQYF

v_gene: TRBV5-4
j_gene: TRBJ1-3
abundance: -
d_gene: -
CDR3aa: CASSWTHGGGNTIYF

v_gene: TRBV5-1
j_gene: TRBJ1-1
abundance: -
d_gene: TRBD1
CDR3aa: CASSQGTGRLEAFF

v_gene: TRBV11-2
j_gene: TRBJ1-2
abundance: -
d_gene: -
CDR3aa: CASKVNGGEGYTF

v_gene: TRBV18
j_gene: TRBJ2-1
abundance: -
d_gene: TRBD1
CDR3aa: CASSPPTGAYNEQFF

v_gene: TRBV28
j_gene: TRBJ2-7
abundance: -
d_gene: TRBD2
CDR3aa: CASSPGTSGLYEQYF

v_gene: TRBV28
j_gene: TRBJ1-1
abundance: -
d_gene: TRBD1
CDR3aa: CASSSLRGRFTEAFF

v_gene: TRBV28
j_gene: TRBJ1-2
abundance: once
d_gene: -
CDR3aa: CASSLTPDEGNYGYTF

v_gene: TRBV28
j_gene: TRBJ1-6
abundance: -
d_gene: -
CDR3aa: CASSLRVVGTPQKSYNSPLHF

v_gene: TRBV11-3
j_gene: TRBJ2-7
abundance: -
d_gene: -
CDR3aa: CASSLDLGQTYEQYF

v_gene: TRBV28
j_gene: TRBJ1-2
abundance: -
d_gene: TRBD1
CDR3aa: CASSTGTVYGYTF

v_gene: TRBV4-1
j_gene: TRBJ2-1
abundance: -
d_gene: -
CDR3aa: CASSQFGGASYNEQFF